These 22 T cell receptor beta chains share one sample of origin, sequenced in a study of blood T cells in healthy people across ages. The authors ran a second PCR of 7 to 11 cycles using a sample-barcoded 5' primer and a J-beta primer mix. In TCRdb, the 5' RACE reads were re-called with MiXCR into one record per CDR3 protein. The sample has around 1,900,000 distinct CDR3 sequences, about 39% seen once. The source material was blood. The receptor set was obtained from a human donor in good health.

This chain uses TRBV4-2 with TRBJ1-5; D not resolved. The CDR3 spans 13 residues. Germline-derived CDR1 and CDR2 are LGHNA and YNFKEQ. The ends were cut back, 0 bases at V and 8 bases at J, with 8 bases in the middle. The CDR3 spells CASSQEPRKPQHF. CDR3 DNA: TGTGCCAGCAGCCAAGAGCCCCGGAAGCCCCAGCATTTT.

The chain combines TRBV5-5 with TRBJ2-7; unclear D gene. The V end was cut by 0 bases, the J end by 0 bases, with 7 bases between. CDR3 length equals 14 residues. The germline CDR1 and CDR2 sequences are SGHKS and YYEKEE (reference sequence). CDR3 sequence: CASSLVKTSYEQYF. The CDR3 bases are TGTGCCAGCAGCTTGGTTAAGACCTCCTACGAGCAGTACTTC.

This clonotype was seen a few times. V usage is TRBV20-1 and J usage is TRBJ1-2; maybe TRBD1 (6 bases). The V and J ends lost 4 bases and 7 bases respectively, with 13 bases between them. Per the germline V gene, CDR1 is DFQATT and CDR2 is SNEGSKA (reference sequence). The CDR3 runs to 12 residues. The DNA of the CDR3 is TGCAGTGCTACAGGGGACGGTGGTGGCTACACCTTC. It is translated as CSATGDGGGYTF.

The chain has TRBV20-1 and TRBJ2-7; 8 nucleotides align to TRBD2. Germline CDR1 and CDR2: DFQATT and SNEGSKA (reference sequence). J was trimmed by 9 bases and V by 3 bases; bases with no gene match: 13. This CDR3 has 14 amino acids. Here the CDR3 reads CSASKGSGVHGQYF. Here the CDR3 DNA reads TGCAGTGCTAGTAAGGGTAGCGGGGTGCACGGGCAGTACTTC.

The rearrangement uses TRBV11-2 and TRBJ2-7; 9 bases fit TRBD1. Germline-derived CDR1 and CDR2 are SGHAT and FQNNGV. The CDR3 length is 16 residues. Unmatched junction bases numbered 8, after V lost 5 bases and J lost 0 bases. DNA of the CDR3: TGTGCCAGCAGCACCATACAGGGGGCCCACTCCTACGAGCAGTACTTC. Translating gives CASSTIQGAHSYEQYF.

This clonotype was observed a single time. The chain carries TRBV12-3 or TRBV12-4 and TRBJ1-6, with unresolved D. The V end lost 3 bases, the J end lost 7 bases, and 13 bases lay between the germline ends. The CDR3 has 15 amino acids. In nucleotides, the CDR3 is TGTGCCAGCAGTTTGAGAGGCGCGACCAATTCACCCCTCCACTTT. It is translated as CASSLRGATNSPLHF.

The sample holds a few counts of this clonotype. The chain employs TRBV29-1 and TRBJ2-3, with TRBD2 as a possible D gene (6 bases). The germline CDR1 and CDR2 sequences are SQVTM and ANQGSEA. The CDR3 covers 17 residues. Trimming shortened V by 7 bases and J by 0 bases, and 23 bases separated the two germline ends. The CDR3 region is CSAGRLDGQSSTDTQYF. The CDR3 DNA sequence: TGCAGCGCCGGGAGATTGGACGGCCAATCTAGCACAGATACGCAGTATTTT.

V gene TRBV29-1 combines with J gene TRBJ1-1; 7 bases are a match to TRBD1. This CDR3 region has 14 residues. Germline assignment: CDR1 SQVTM and CDR2 ANQGSEA. After removal of 6 bases from V and 7 bases from J, the junction contained 14 bases not matched to a gene. CDR3: CSVPRWTGAVEAFF. The CDR3 DNA reads TGCAGCGTCCCGCGTTGGACAGGAGCGGTTGAAGCTTTCTTT.

This clonotype was recorded only once. CDR3 sequence: CASSNLRQGPDTQYF. In DNA, the CDR3 is TGTGCCAGCAGCAACTTAAGACAGGGACCAGATACGCAGTATTTT. The chain links TRBV7-3 to TRBJ2-3; 7 nucleotides match TRBD1. The CDR3 has 15 residues. The V gene's germline CDR1 is SGHTA and CDR2 FQGTGA. J was trimmed by 4 bases and V by 5 bases; bases with no gene match: 9.

This clonotype turned up a few times. This chain joins TRBV7-3 and TRBJ2-3, with 13 bases that match TRBD2. The CDR3 loop spans 20 amino acids. J gave up 7 bases and V 4 bases, and 20 bases lay outside the gene matches. Germline V gene sequence: CDR1 SGHTA, CDR2 FQGTGA. The DNA for the CDR3 is TGTGCCAGCAGCTCCCTCGGTGCACTAGCGGGGGGGTCCGGGGGGAATACGCAGTATTTT. Protein: CASSSLGALAGGSGGNTQYF.

The V gene is TRBV6-4, the J gene TRBJ1-1, with TRBD1 as a possible D gene (5 bases). The CDR3 runs to 12 residues. The V and J ends lost 6 bases and 3 bases respectively, with 8 bases between them. The germline gives CDR1 MRHNA, CDR2 SNTAGT. The CDR3 spells CASRQGYTEAFF. DNA for the CDR3: TGTGCCAGCAGGCAGGGTTACACTGAAGCTTTCTTT.

The rearrangement links TRBV7-8 to TRBJ2-5; D call uncertain. V lost 5 bases and J lost 3, with 16 bases in between. CDR3 length: 15 residues. In germline, CDR1 is SGHVS, CDR2 FQNEAQ. As DNA, the CDR3 is TGTGCCAGCAGCCCCTCCCCGGCTATAAAAGAGACCCAGTACTTC. Translated: CASSPSPAIKETQYF.

This clonotype was observed at least ten times. V is TRBV4-3 and J is TRBJ2-1; 13 bases map to TRBD2. Germline V gene data show CDR1 as LGHNA and CDR2 as YSLEER. V dropped 6 bases and J dropped 8; count of bases not matched to a gene: 4. This CDR3 contains 14 residues. In nucleotides, the CDR3 is TGCGCCAGCAGTCGGACTAGCGGGGGAGATGAGCAGTTCTTC. This codes for CASSRTSGGDEQFF.

The V and J genes are TRBV7-2 and TRBJ1-1, with a possible D match to TRBD1 (6 bases). The CDR3 loop spans 15 amino acids. CDR1 and CDR2 (germline): SGHTA, FQGNSA. Trimming removed 4 bases from V and 5 bases from J, with 17 bases in between. The CDR3 here is CASSSAVGGETEAFF. In nucleotides, the CDR3 is TGTGCCAGCAGCTCCGCCGTAGGGGGTGAAACTGAAGCTTTCTTT. Full variable domain (outside the CDR3, taken from reference TRBV7-2 and TRBJ1-1): GAGVSQSPSNKVTEKGKDVELRCDPISGHTALYWYRQSLGQGLEFLIYFQGNSAPDKSGLPSDRFSAERTGGSVSTLTIQRTQQEDSAVYLCASSSAVGGETEAFFGQGTRLTVV.

The chain uses TRBV20-1 and TRBJ2-1; 9 bases agree with TRBD2. Trimming cost V 6 bases and J 8 bases; bases outside gene matches: 14. The germline V gene has CDR1 DFQATT and CDR2 SNEGSKA (reference sequence). This CDR3 comprises 15 residues. CDR3 bases: TGCAGTGCCCCTCCCCTGCGGGGGGGCCTTCATGAGCAGTTCTTC. Protein: CSAPPLRGGLHEQFF.

The genes are TRBV2 and TRBJ1-2; D is unclear. Trimming removed 11 bases at V and 3 bases at J, with 19 bases between. CDR1 and CDR2 (germline): SNHLY, FYNNEI. CDR3 length equals 14 residues. The CDR3 here is CAGKGEQPHYGYTF. The CDR3 coding sequence is TGTGCCGGCAAAGGAGAACAGCCCCACTATGGCTACACCTTC.

CDR3 residues: CSAAVQETQYF. CDR3 sequence (DNA): TGCAGTGCCGCGGTACAAGAGACCCAGTACTTC. This chain joins TRBV20-1 and TRBJ2-5; D gene unclear. This CDR3 contains 11 residues. Trimming took 6 bases from V and 2 from J, leaving 7 bases between them. Germline lookup yields CDR1 DFQATT and CDR2 SNEGSKA (reference sequence).

There are a few counts of this clonotype. V gene TRBV25-1 combines with J gene TRBJ2-3; D perhaps matches TRBD2 (6 bases). CDR1 MGHDK and CDR2 SYGVNS come from the germline V gene. V gave up 1 base and J gave up 4 bases, with 12 bases separating them. The CDR3 is 15 amino acids. The CDR3 is CASSEFAGGPDTQYF. The DNA for the CDR3 is TGTGCCAGCAGTGAATTCGCCGGGGGACCAGATACGCAGTATTTT.

The rearrangement joins TRBV5-1 to TRBJ2-1; 9 nucleotides line up with TRBD1. The J segment lost 8 bases and the V segment lost 5 bases, leaving 2 bases of the junction unmatched. The germline gives CDR1 SGHRS, CDR2 YFSETQ. CDR3 length equals 12 residues. CDR3 DNA sequence: TGCGCCAGCAGGACAGGGGGGTATGAGCAGTTCTTC. Its protein product is CASRTGGYEQFF.

This clonotype has just a few counts. This sequence joins TRBV7-3 and TRBJ1-1; 8 bases map to TRBD1. Germline CDR1 is SGHTA and CDR2 is FQGTGA. The CDR3 length is 15 residues. Unmatched junction bases numbered 6, after V lost 1 base and J lost 5 bases. The CDR3: CASSLRQGIRTEAFF. DNA of the CDR3: TGTGCCAGCAGCTTAAGACAGGGGATCAGGACTGAAGCTTTCTTT.

The V and J genes are TRBV5-1 and TRBJ2-7; 8 bases match TRBD1. The V segment lost 4 bases and the J segment 5 bases; nucleotides outside the gene matches: 11. From germline, CDR1 is SGHRS and CDR2 YFSETQ. CDR3 length: 15 residues. Written as DNA, the CDR3 is TGCGCCAGCAGCCCGTCCCTACAGGGGGGCAACGAGCAGTACTTC. It codes for CASSPSLQGGNEQYF.

This clonotype was seen a few times. The CDR3 loop is CASSSGRGEPNNEQFF. The CDR3 nucleotides read TGTGCCAGCAGCTCTGGGAGGGGAGAACCTAACAATGAGCAGTTCTTC. V is TRBV5-6 and J is TRBJ2-1, with 7 nucleotides matching TRBD2. The CDR3 extends over 16 amino acids. Germline CDR1 and CDR2: SGHDT and YYEEEE. With 3 bases clipped from V and 5 bases from J, the junction kept 11 bases outside the gene matches.